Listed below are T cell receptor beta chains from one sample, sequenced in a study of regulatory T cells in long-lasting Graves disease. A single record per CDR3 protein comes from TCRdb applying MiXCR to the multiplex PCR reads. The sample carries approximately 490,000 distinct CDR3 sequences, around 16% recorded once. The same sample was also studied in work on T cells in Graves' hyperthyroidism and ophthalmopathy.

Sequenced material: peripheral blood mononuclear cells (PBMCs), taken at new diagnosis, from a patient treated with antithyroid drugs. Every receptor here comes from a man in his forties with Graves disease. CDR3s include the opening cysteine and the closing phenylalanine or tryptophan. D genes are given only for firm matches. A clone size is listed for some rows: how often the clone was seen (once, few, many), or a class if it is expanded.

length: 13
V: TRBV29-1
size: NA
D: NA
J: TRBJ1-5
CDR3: CSVVWDNNQPQHF
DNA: TGCAGCGTTGTCTGGGACAACAATCAGCCCCAGCATTTT

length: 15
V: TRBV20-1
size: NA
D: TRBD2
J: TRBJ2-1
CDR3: CSAKRRGATNNEQFF
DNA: TGCAGTGCTAAAAGGCGGGGGGCTACAAACAATGAGCAGTTCTTC

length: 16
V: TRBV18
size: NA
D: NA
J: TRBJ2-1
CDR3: CASSLFEGGWYNEQFF
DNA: TGTGCCAGCTCACTGTTTGAGGGCGGATGGTACAATGAGCAGTTCTTC

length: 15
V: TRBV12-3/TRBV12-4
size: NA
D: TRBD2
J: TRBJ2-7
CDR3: CASTPGTSESYEQYF
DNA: TGTGCCAGCACTCCAGGGACTAGCGAGTCCTACGAGCAGTACTTC

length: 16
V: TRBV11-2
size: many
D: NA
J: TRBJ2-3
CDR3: CASSSGPKLSTDTQYF
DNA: TGTGCCAGCAGCTCGGGCCCGAAATTAAGCACAGATACGCAGTATTTT

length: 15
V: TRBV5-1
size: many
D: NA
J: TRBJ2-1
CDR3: CASSLGGELDNEQFF
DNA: TGCGCCAGCAGCTTGGGGGGGGAATTGGACAATGAGCAGTTCTTC

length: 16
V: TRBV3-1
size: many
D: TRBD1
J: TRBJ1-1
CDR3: CASSFREWTGTTEAFF
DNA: TGTGCCAGCAGTTTCCGGGAGTGGACAGGGACCACTGAAGCTTTCTTT

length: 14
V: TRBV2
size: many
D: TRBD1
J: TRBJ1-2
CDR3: CASRTQGTNYGYTF
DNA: TGTGCCAGCAGGACACAGGGGACGAACTATGGCTACACCTTC

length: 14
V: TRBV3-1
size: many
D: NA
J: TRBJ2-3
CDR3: CASSHSSEADTQYF
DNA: TGTGCCAGCAGCCATTCTAGCGAGGCAGATACGCAGTATTTT

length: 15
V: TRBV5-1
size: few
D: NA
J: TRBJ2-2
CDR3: CASSLPGPNTGELFF
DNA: TGCGCCAGCAGCTTGCCAGGACCAAACACCGGGGAGCTGTTTTTT

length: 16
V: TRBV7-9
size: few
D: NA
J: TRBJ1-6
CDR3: CASSLGRGQGVSPLHF
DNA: TGTGCCAGCAGCTTAGGGAGGGGTCAGGGCGTCTCACCCCTCCACTTT

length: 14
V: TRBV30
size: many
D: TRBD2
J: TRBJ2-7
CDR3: CAWRLAGYSYEQYF
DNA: TGTGCCTGGAGATTAGCGGGCTACTCCTACGAGCAGTACTTC

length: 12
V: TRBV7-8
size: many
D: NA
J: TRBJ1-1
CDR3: CASSLDRFEAFF
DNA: TGTGCCAGCAGCTTAGACAGGTTTGAAGCTTTCTTT

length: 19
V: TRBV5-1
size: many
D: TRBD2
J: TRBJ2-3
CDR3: CASTPPGTSGDSSTDTQYF
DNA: TGCGCCAGCACCCCTCCAGGGACTAGCGGAGACTCTAGCACAGATACGCAGTATTTT

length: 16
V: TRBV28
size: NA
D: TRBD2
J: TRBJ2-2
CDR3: CASSPPGGANTGELFF
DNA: TGTGCCAGCAGTCCCCCCGGGGGGGCGAACACCGGGGAGCTGTTTTTT

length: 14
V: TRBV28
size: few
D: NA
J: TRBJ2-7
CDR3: CASSFGGLVHEQYF
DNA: TGTGCCAGCAGTTTCGGAGGGTTGGTCCACGAGCAGTACTTC

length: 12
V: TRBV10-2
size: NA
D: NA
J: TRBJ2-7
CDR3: CASRDPTYEQYF
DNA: TGCGCCAGTCGGGACCCTACCTACGAGCAGTACTTC